Presented here are 9 T cell receptor beta chains from one specimen sequenced in a study of T cells in Graves' hyperthyroidism and ophthalmopathy. TCR beta CDR3 regions were amplified from RNA transcripts. TCR CDR3 underwent first-round RT-PCR with the HTBI primer set. MiXCR was run by TCRdb on the multiplex PCR reads, yielding one entry per CDR3 protein. The table lists fewer than 700,000 distinct CDR3 sequences, approximately 17% of them singletons. Specimen: blood. These receptors all stem from a young woman with Graves' ophthalmopathy.

The rearrangement links TRBV28 to TRBJ1-6; no firm D call. Between the trimmed V and J ends, which lost 11 bases and 1 base, there was a span of 9 bases. Germline assignment: CDR1 MDHEN and CDR2 SYDVKM. The CDR3 is 13 residues long. The CDR3 region has the DNA TGTGCCGGCTCGGGATCCTATAATTCACCCCTCCACTTT. Its protein product is CAGSGSYNSPLHF.

The rearrangement links TRBV28 to TRBJ2-1; either TRBD1 or TRBD2 may supply D (5 bases each). The CDR3 runs 10 residues. The germline V gene has CDR1 MDHEN and CDR2 SYDVKM. The V end was cut by 10 bases, the J end by 9 bases, with 10 bases between. The CDR3 sequence: CATEGFEQFF. CDR3 in DNA: TGTGCCACTGAGGGGTTTGAGCAGTTCTTC.

This clonotype occurred many times. The chain links TRBV24-1 to TRBJ2-1; no firm D call. Germline V lookup: CDR1 KGHDR, CDR2 SFDVKD. V shed 2 bases and J shed 0 bases, with 10 bases lying between them. The CDR3 spans 16 residues. Written as DNA, the CDR3 is TGTGCCACCAGTGATTCCGACCCGAGCTCCTACAATGAGCAGTTCTTC. Its protein is CATSDSDPSSYNEQFF.

This clonotype was counted at least ten times. The junction does not match germline at one end; this may be a read error. This chain links TRBV30 with TRBJ2-7; D may correspond to TRBD1 or TRBD2 (5 bases each). The CDR3 is made up of 15 amino acids. Looked up from germline, CDR1 is GTSNPN and CDR2 is SVGIG (reference sequence). The CDR3 DNA sequence: TGTACCTGGAGTGGGGACGCACCGACCACCTACGAGCAGTACTTC. It specifies CTWSGDAPTTYEQYF.

The table lists this clonotype with a few counts. The chain employs TRBV19 and TRBJ1-1; D is uncertain. The CDR3 has 13 residues. V was trimmed by 0 bases and J by 6 bases, leaving 8 bases between them. CDR1 and CDR2 (germline): LNHDA, SQIVND (reference sequence). CDR3 residues: CASSIDVRAEAFF. The CDR3 DNA follows: TGTGCCAGTAGTATAGACGTAAGGGCTGAAGCTTTCTTT.

This chain joins TRBV7-8 and TRBJ1-2, with D perhaps matching TRBD1 (6 bases). Deletions cut 1 base from V and 0 bases from J, with 9 bases between. Germline V CDR1 and CDR2: SGHVS, FQNEAQ. The CDR3 contains 15 residues. The CDR3 DNA reads as TGTGCCAGCAGCTTAGTAGGACAGTCTAACTATGGCTACACCTTC. Translation: CASSLVGQSNYGYTF.

The CDR3 protein is CASSRVRGQYEQYF. Written as DNA, the CDR3 is TGTGCCAGCTCCCGCGTCAGGGGGCAATACGAGCAGTACTTC. V is TRBV18 and J is TRBJ2-7; 8 bases agree with TRBD1. After removal of 6 bases from V and 4 bases from J, the junction contained 8 bases not matched to a gene. CDR3 length: 14 amino acids. In germline, CDR1 is KGHSH, CDR2 LQKENI.

In its sample, this clonotype was seen a few times. V usage is TRBV6-1 and J usage is TRBJ2-2; 9 bases match TRBD1. This CDR3 region has 16 residues. With V trimmed by 6 bases and J by 4 bases, 9 bases remained unmatched. The germline V gene has CDR1 MNHNS and CDR2 SASEGT. The DNA for the CDR3 is TGTGCCAGCAGACCCCAACAGGGGGCCGGCACCGGGGAGCTGTTTTTT. Protein: CASRPQQGAGTGELFF.

This clonotype was found a few times. This chain connects TRBV9 to TRBJ2-3, with 7 bases aligning to TRBD2. The CDR3 totals 17 residues. Germline trimming cut 3 bases from V and 2 bases from J; bases unmatched to any gene: 12. Germline V CDR1 and CDR2: SGDLS, YYNGEE. DNA for the CDR3: TGTGCCAGCAGCGGGGGATTGGGAGGGGTGGACACAGATACGCAGTATTTT. This encodes CASSGGLGGVDTDTQYF.